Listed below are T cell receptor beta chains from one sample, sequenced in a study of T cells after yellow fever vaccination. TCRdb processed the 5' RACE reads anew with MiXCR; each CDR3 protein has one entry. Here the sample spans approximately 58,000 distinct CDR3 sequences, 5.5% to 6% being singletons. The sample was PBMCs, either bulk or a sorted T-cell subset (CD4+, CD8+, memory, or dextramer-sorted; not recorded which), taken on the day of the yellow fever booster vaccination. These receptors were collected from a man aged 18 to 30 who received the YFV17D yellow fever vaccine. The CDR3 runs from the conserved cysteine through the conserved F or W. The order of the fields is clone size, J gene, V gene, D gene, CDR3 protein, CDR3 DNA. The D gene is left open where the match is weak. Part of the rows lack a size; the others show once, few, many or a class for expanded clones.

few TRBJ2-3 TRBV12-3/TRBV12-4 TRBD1 CASSPGTGGTDTQYF TGTGCCAGCAGCCCCGGGACAGGGGGCACAGATACGCAGTATTTT
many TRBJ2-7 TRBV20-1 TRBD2 CSAKRTSSYEQYF TGCAGTGCTAAGAGGACTAGCTCCTACGAGCAGTACTTC
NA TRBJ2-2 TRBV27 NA CASSTGEAGELFF TGTGCCAGCAGCACAGGGGAGGCCGGGGAGCTGTTTTTT
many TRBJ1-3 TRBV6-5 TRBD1 CASSYRTGAGNTIYF TGTGCCAGCAGTTACCGGACAGGGGCAGGAAACACCATATATTTT
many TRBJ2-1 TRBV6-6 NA CASSYVADEQFF TGTGCCAGCAGTTACGTGGCGGATGAGCAGTTCTTC
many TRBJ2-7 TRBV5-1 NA CASSLTRGPYEQYF TGCGCCAGCAGCTTGACCAGGGGCCCCTACGAGCAGTACTTC
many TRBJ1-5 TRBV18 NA CASSLTEAIQPQHF TGTGCCAGCTCACTCACGGAGGCGATTCAGCCCCAGCATTTT
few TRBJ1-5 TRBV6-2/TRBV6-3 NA CASSYSQLEYQPQHF TGTGCCAGCAGTTACTCGCAGCTCGAGTATCAGCCCCAGCATTTT
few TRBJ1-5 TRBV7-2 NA CASSLVGLLGSNQPQHF TGTGCCAGCAGCTTAGTGGGCCTCCTGGGTAGCAATCAGCCCCAGCATTTT
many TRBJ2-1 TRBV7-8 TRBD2 CASSLGGGDEQFF TGTGCCAGCAGCCTCGGGGGAGGGGATGAGCAGTTCTTC
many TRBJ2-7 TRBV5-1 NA CASGSTGISYEQYF TGCGCCAGCGGAAGTACAGGGATCTCCTACGAGCAGTACTTC
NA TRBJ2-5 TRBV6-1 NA CASRSGPKYQETQYF TGTGCCAGCAGATCGGGGCCGAAGTACCAAGAGACCCAGTACTTC
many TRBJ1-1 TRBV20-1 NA CSARLPGRVLNTEAFF TGCAGTGCTAGACTCCCGGGGCGGGTACTGAACACTGAAGCTTTCTTT
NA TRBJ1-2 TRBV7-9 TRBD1 CASSSLITGDGYTF TGTGCCAGCAGCTCGCTAATAACAGGGGATGGCTACACCTTC
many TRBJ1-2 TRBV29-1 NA CSVVQGYYGYTF TGCAGCGTTGTTCAGGGGTACTATGGCTACACCTTC
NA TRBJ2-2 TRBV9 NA CASSVTQGNTGELFF TGTGCCAGCAGCGTTACACAGGGGAACACCGGGGAGCTGTTTTTT
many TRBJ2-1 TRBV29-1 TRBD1 CSVYDRDRYNEQFF TGCAGCGTCTACGACAGGGACCGTTACAATGAGCAGTTCTTC
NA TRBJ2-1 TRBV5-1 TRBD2 CASSLRGGGAYPSSYNEQFF TGCGCCAGCAGCTTGCGGGGCGGGGGGGCCTATCCGAGCTCCTACAATGAGCAGTTCTTC
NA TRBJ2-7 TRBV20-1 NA CSARVRYTTYEQYF TGCAGTGCTAGAGTCCGCTACACCACCTACGAGCAGTACTTC
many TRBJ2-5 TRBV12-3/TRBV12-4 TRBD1 CASSPNPGQSQETQYF TGTGCCAGCAGCCCGAACCCGGGACAGTCCCAAGAGACCCAGTACTTC
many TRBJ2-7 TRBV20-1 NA CSAPNYVHRSSYEQYF TGCAGTGCTCCGAATTACGTCCACCGGTCGTCCTACGAGCAGTACTTC
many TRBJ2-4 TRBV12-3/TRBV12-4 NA CASRVGGPQYF TGTGCCAGCCGGGTCGGGGGCCCGCAGTACTTC
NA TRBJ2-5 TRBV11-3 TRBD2 CASSVQTSGREETQYF TGTGCCAGCAGCGTCCAGACTAGCGGGAGGGAAGAGACCCAGTACTTC
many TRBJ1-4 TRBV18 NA CASSPRSNEKLFF TGTGCCAGCTCACCGCGTTCTAATGAAAAACTGTTTTTT
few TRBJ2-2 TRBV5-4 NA CASSLKTELFF TGTGCCAGCAGCTTGAAAACAGAGCTGTTTTTT
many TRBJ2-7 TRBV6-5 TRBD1 CASNKGQGVYEQYF TGTGCCAGCAACAAGGGACAGGGGGTATACGAGCAGTACTTC
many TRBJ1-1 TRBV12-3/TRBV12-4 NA CASSPRWEAFF TGTGCCAGCAGTCCCCGGTGGGAAGCTTTCTTT
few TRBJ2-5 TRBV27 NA CASSLLPLRGETQYF TGTGCCAGCAGTTTATTACCCTTGCGGGGAGAGACCCAGTACTTC
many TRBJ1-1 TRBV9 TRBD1 CASSGTGDDTEAFF TGTGCCAGCAGCGGTACAGGGGATGATACTGAAGCTTTCTTT
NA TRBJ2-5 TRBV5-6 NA CASSPEAAAWTQYF TGTGCCAGCAGCCCGGAAGCCGCGGCGTGGACCCAGTACTTC
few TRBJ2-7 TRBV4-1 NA CASSQTSDPTYEQYF TGCGCCAGCAGCCAAACCTCGGACCCAACCTACGAGCAGTACTTC
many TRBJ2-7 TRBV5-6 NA CASSSLGSTNYEQYF TGTGCCAGCAGCTCCCTAGGTAGCACCAACTACGAGCAGTACTTC
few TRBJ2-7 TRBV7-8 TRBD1 CASSLPGTGGFNWAYEQYF TGTGCCAGCAGCTTGCCCGGGACAGGGGGTTTTAATTGGGCCTACGAGCAGTACTTC
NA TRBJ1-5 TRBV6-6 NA CASSYVRGGTQPQHF TGTGCCAGCAGTTACGTCCGGGGGGGCACTCAGCCCCAGCATTTT
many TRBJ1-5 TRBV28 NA CASSLRGVGNQPQHF TGTGCCAGCAGTTTGCGGGGGGTTGGCAATCAGCCCCAGCATTTT
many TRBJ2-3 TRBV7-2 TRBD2 CASRHSGTTDTQYF TGTGCCAGCAGACACAGCGGGACCACAGATACGCAGTATTTT
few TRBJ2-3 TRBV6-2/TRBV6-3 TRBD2 CASNQRTGGVQYF TGTGCCAGCAACCAACGGACGGGAGGGGTGCAGTATTTT
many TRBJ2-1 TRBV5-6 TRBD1 CASSLTGGSNEQFF TGTGCCAGCAGCTTGACAGGGGGGTCCAATGAGCAGTTCTTC
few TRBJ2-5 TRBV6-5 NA CASSRRETQYF TGTGCCAGCAGTAGGAGAGAGACCCAGTACTTC
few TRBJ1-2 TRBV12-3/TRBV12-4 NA CASSFSNYGYTF TGTGCCAGCAGTTTCAGTAACTATGGCTACACCTTC
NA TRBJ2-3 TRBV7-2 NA CASSLWQTADTQYF TGTGCCAGCAGCTTATGGCAGACCGCAGATACGCAGTATTTT
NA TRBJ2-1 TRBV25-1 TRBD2 CASSVLAGGLDEQFF TGTGCCAGCAGTGTGCTAGCGGGGGGGTTGGATGAGCAGTTCTTC
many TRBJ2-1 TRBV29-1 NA CSAPLQGRSYNEQFF TGCAGCGCGCCTCTACAGGGTAGATCCTACAATGAGCAGTTCTTC
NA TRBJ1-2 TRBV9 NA CASSVGRGGGYTF TGTGCCAGCAGCGTAGGCAGGGGTGGTGGCTACACCTTC
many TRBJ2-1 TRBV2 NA CASTGAGVRNEQFF TGTGCCAGCACGGGGGCGGGGGTCCGTAATGAGCAGTTCTTC